The source of this TCR beta chain is a study of cytomegalovirus exposure and HLA in healthy donors. Study observations and caveats: Sequencing likely caused a cluster of highly shared sequence variants. Trimming of TCR beta V- and J-genes showed a link, identified in a later analysis, to a missense DCLRE1C variant.

Vbeta (60) and Jbeta (13) primers were used in the PCR. Authors' processing steps: About 12 million of around 85 million unique TCR beta chains were shared, per a later count. Method: immunoSEQ multiplex PCR; TCRdb's copy keeps in-frame clones and lacks some. Clone size and the V and J calls come from that table; the DNA yielded D and trimming. The profile shows more than 80,000 clones, 65% to 85% of them singletons. On this clone: Its specificity is not known.

Each donor was nominally healthy when sampled (though unrecorded immune exposures were likely). CDR3 length: 13 amino acids. Germline V gene sequence: CDR1 SGHDT, CDR2 YYEEEE. The germline V and J ends were trimmed by 1 base and 2 bases, with 7 bases remaining between them. The sample was PBMCs. The TCR originated in a male donor in good health and CMV-seropositive. This chain joins TRBV5-6 and TRBJ2-7, with D unresolved. CDR3 nucleotide sequence: TGTGCCAGCAGCTTGTATCCAGCCTACGAGCAGTACTTC. This sequence encodes CASSLYPAYEQYF.